This TCR beta chain was recorded in a study of T cell responses to AZD1222 COVID-19 vaccine. For this clone: Its antigen is undetermined.

The trim removed 6 bases at V and 4 bases at J, leaving 11 bases unmatched. Germline CDR1 MNHEY, CDR2 SMNVEV (reference sequence). The CDR3 is 15 amino acids. Findings and limits, study-wide: There were vaccine-associated CD4 TCRs across spike, dominant at 160-218 and 743-854. Vaccination with two AZD1222 doses was followed by a rise in Spike-specific TCR breadth and depth.

The table came from immunoSEQ multiplex PCR; TCRdb's copy has only in-frame clones and leaves some out. The table has around 120,000 clones, more than 70% seen once. The material was peripheral blood, obtained on day 0 of AZD1222 vaccination. V is TRBV27 and J is TRBJ1-1; TRBD1 matches 7 bases. The TCR originated in an adult in good health. The DNA for the CDR3 is TGTGCCAGCAGCTCCGGGACGACAGGGACCACTGAAGCTTTCTTT. The encoded protein is CASSSGTTGTTEAFF.